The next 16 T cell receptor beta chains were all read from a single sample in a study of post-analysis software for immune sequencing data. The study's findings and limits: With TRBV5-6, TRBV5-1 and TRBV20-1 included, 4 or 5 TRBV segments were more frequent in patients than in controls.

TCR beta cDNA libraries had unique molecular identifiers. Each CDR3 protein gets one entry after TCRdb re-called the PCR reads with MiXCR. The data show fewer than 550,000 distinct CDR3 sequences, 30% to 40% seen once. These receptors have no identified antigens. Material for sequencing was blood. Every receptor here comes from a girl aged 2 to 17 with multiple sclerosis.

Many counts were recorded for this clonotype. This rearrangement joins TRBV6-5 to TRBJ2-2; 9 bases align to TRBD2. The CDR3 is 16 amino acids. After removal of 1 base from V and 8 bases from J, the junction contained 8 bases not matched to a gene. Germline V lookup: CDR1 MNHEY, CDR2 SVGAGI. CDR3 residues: CASSYLTSGPLGELFF. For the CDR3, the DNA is TGTGCCAGCAGTTACTTGACTAGCGGTCCTTTAGGGGAGCTGTTTTTT.

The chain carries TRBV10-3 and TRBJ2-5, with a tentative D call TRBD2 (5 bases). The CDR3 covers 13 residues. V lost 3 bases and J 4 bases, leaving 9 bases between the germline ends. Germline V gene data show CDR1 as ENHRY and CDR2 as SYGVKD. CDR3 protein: CAISELEGETQYF. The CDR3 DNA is TGTGCCATCAGTGAACTAGAGGGAGAGACCCAGTACTTC.

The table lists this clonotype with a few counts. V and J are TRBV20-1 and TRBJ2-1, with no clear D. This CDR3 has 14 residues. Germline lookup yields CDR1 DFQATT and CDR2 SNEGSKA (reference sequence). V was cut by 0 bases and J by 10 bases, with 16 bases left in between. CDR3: CSARDLGPVYEQFF. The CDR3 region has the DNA TGCAGTGCTAGAGATCTTGGCCCAGTCTACGAGCAGTTCTTC.

This CDR3 is CASSQTKVATGTSTDTQYF. In DNA form, the CDR3 reads TGCGCCAGCAGCCAAACTAAGGTGGCTACCGGAACTAGCACAGATACGCAGTATTTT. The gene calls are TRBV4-1 and TRBJ2-3, with unresolved D. This CDR3 is 19 amino acids long. Trimming removed 2 bases from V and 0 bases from J, with 21 bases in between. CDR1 is MGHRA and CDR2 is YSYEKL in the germline V gene.

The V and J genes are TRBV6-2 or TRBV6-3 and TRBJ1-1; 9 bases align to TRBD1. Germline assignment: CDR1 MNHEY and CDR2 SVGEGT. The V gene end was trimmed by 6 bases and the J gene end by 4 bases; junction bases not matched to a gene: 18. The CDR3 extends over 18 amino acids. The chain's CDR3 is CASRPPTGTGFFGTEAFF. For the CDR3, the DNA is TGTGCCAGCAGGCCACCAACCGGGACAGGGTTTTTTGGCACTGAAGCTTTCTTT.

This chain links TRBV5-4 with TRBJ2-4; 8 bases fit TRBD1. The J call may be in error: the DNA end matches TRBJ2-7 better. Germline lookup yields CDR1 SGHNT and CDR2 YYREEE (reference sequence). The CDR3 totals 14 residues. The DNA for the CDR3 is TGTGCCAGCAGCCTAACAGGGGGAGCCTACGAGCAGTACTTC. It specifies CASSLTGGAYEQYF.

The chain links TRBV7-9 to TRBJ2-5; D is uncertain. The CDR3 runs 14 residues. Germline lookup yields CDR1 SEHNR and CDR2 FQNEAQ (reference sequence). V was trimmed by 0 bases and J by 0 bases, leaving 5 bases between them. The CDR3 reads CASSLAIYQETQYF. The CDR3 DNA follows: TGTGCCAGCAGCTTAGCTATCTACCAAGAGACCCAGTACTTC.

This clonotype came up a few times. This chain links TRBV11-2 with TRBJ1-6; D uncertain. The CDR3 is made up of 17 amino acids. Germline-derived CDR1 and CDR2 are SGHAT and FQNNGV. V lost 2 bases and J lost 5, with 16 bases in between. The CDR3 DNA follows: TGTGCCAGCAGCTTACCTTATCGACGCCCAGATAATTCACCCCTCCACTTT. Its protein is CASSLPYRRPDNSPLHF.

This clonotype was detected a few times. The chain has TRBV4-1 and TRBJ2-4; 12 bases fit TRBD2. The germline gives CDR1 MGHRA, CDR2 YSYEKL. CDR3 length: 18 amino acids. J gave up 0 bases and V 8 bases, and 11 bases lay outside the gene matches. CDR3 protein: CASDALAGGNLAKNIQYF. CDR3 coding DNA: TGCGCCAGCGACGCCCTAGCGGGGGGGAACTTAGCCAAAAACATTCAGTACTTC.

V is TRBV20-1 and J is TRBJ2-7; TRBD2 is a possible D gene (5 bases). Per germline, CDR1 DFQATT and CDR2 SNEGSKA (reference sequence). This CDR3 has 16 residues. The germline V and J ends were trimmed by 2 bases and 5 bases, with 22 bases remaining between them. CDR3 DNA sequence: TGCAGTGCTAGAATCCCCTCAGGCAAGCTAGCCGACGAGCAGTACTTC. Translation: CSARIPSGKLADEQYF.

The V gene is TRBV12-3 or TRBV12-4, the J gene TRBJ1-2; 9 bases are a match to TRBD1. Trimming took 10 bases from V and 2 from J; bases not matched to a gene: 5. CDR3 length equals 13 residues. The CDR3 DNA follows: TGTGCCATTCCGGGACAGGGAAACTATGGCTACACCTTC. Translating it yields CAIPGQGNYGYTF.

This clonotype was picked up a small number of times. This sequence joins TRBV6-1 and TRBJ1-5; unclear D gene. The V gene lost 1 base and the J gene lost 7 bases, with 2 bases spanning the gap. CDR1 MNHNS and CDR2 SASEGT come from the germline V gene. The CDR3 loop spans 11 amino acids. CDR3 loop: CASSEDQPQHF. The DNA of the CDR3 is TGTGCCAGCAGTGAAGACCAGCCCCAGCATTTT.

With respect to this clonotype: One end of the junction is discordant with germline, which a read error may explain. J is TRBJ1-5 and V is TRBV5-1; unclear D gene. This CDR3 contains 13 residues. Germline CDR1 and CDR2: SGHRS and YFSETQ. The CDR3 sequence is CTSSLSSNQPQHF. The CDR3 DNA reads TGCACCAGCAGCTTAAGTTCCAATCAGCCCCAGCATTTT.

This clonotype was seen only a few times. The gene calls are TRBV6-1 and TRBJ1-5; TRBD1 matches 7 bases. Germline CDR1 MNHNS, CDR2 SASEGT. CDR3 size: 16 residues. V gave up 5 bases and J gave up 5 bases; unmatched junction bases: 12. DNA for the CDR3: TGTGCCAGCAGTTCGGGGACAGCCAGGGGGTATCAGCCCCAGCATTTT. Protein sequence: CASSSGTARGYQPQHF.

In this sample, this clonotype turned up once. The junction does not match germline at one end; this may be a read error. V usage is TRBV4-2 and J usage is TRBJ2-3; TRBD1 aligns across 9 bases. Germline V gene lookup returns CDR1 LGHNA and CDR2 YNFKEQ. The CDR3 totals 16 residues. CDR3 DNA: TGTGCCAGCAGCCAAGAACAGGGGGCAGGTACAGGTACGCAGTATTTT. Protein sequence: CASSQEQGAGTGTQYF.

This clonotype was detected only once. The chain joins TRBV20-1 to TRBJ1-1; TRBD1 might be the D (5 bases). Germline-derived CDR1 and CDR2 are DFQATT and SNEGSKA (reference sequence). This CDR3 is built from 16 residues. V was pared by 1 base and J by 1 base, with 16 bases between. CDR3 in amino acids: CSARGPGYRRNTEAFF. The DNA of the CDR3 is TGCAGTGCTAGAGGGCCAGGCTACAGGAGGAACACTGAAGCTTTCTTT.